These 8 T cell receptor beta chains came from one sample sequenced in a study of cytomegalovirus exposure and HLA in healthy donors. The PCR used 60 Vbeta and 13 Jbeta primers. The table came from immunoSEQ multiplex PCR; TCRdb's copy has only in-frame clones and leaves some out. The sample carries some 150,000 clones, about two thirds recorded once. The specimen was PBMCs. These receptors were taken from a man aged 45 to 65 in good health and CMV-seropositive.

J is TRBJ2-1 and V is TRBV19, with TRBD2 identical over 9 bases. V trimming: 8 bases; J trimming: 5 bases; junction bases outside the gene matches: 16. Per germline, CDR1 LNHDA and CDR2 SQIVND (reference sequence). The CDR3 totals 17 residues. CDR3 loop: CASRVSSGDPRNNEQFF. CDR3 sequence (DNA): TGTGCCAGTCGGGTCTCTAGCGGGGACCCCAGAAACAATGAGCAGTTCTTC.

The rearrangement uses TRBV19 and TRBJ1-5; no clear D. V was shortened by 7 bases and J by 8 bases, with 15 bases between the two germline ends. This CDR3 contains 13 residues. Per the germline V gene, CDR1 is LNHDA and CDR2 is SQIVND (reference sequence). CDR3 loop: CASKGQGRKPQHF. The CDR3, as DNA: TGTGCCAGTAAAGGTCAAGGGAGAAAGCCCCAGCATTTT.

The chain has TRBV6-1 and TRBJ2-3; 8 bases are a match to TRBD1. The CDR3 consists of 17 residues. Germline V gene lookup returns CDR1 MNHNS and CDR2 SASEGT. V dropped 4 bases and J dropped 3; count of bases not matched to a gene: 12. The CDR3 DNA reads as TGTGCCAGCAGTGCGCGGACAGGGCCCGGGCCTACAGATACGCAGTATTTT. Its translation is CASSARTGPGPTDTQYF.

V is TRBV6-1 and J is TRBJ1-6, with TRBD1 matching 8 bases. V was pared by 4 bases and J by 10 bases, with 6 bases of the junction left unmatched. The CDR3 length is 14 residues. Germline loops: CDR1 MNHNS, CDR2 SASEGT. The CDR3 is CASSGSGGRSPLHF. CDR3 sequence (DNA): TGTGCCAGCAGTGGTTCAGGGGGCAGGTCACCCCTCCACTTT.

The gene calls are TRBV4-2 and TRBJ2-5; D is perhaps TRBD2 (7 bases). The end of the DNA aligns better with TRBJ2-7, so the J call may be wrong. Germline V gene data show CDR1 as LGHNA and CDR2 as YNFKEQ. The CDR3 covers 14 residues. This CDR3 is CASSLDGGRYEQYF. DNA for the CDR3: TGTGCCAGCAGCCTAGACGGGGGGCGATACGAGCAGTACTTC.

The V gene is TRBV6-1, the J gene TRBJ1-1; 9 positions match TRBD1. Germline loops: CDR1 MNHNS, CDR2 SASEGT. Trimming removed 4 bases from V and 4 bases from J; junction bases left unmatched: 4. The CDR3 is 14 amino acids. CDR3 coding DNA: TGTGCCAGCAGTGGACAGGGGGTGGGCACTGAAGCTTTCTTT. This translates into CASSGQGVGTEAFF.

A remark on this clone: Other DNA variants within this sample encode the same CDR3. The genes are TRBV13 and TRBJ2-5; D is perhaps TRBD1 (5 bases). CDR1 and CDR2 from the germline V gene are PRHDT and FYEKMQ (reference sequence). Trimming pared 2 bases from V and 1 base from J, leaving 14 bases between. The CDR3 loop spans 16 amino acids. DNA for the CDR3: TGTGCCAGCAGCTTATTGGCAGGGCTAGGCCAAGAGACCCAGTACTTC. It specifies CASSLLAGLGQETQYF.

V and J are TRBV6-1 and TRBJ1-6, with TRBD1 as a possible D gene (6 bases). Germline V gene sequence: CDR1 MNHNS, CDR2 SASEGT. The CDR3 length is 14 residues. Trimming pared 8 bases from V and 0 bases from J, leaving 8 bases between. The CDR3 region is CASDRSSYNSPLHF. CDR3 DNA sequence: TGTGCCAGCGACAGGAGCTCCTATAATTCACCCCTCCACTTT.